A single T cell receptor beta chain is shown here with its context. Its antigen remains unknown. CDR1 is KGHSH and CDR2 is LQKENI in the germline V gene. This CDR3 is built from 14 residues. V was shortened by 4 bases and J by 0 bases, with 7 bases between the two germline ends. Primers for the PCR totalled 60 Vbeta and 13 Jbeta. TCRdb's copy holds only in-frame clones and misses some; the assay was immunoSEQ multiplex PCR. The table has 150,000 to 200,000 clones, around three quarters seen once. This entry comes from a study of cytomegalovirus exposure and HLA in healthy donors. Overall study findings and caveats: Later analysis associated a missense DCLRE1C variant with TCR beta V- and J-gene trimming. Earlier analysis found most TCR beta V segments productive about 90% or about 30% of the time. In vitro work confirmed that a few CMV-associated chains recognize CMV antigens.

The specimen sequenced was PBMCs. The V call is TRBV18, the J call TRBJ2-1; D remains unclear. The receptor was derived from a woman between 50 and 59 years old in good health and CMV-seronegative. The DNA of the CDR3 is TGTGCCAGCTCACAAGCCCACTCCTACAATGAGCAGTTCTTC. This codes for CASSQAHSYNEQFF.